This TCR beta chain was observed in a study of T cell repertoires in cytomegalovirus infection. Looking at the study overall: Public TCR beta signatures marked donors with CMV infection and the matching HLA.

Whole-study findings and limits: CMV carriers with the relevant HLA were identified by cumulative public TCR beta family frequency. Dominating the ex vivo response were HLA-C-restricted CMV-specific TCR beta clonotypes.

V dropped 1 base and J dropped 4 bases, with 7 bases sitting between them. CDR3 length: 13 amino acids. Per germline, CDR1 MNHEY and CDR2 SMNVEV (reference sequence). With regard to this clonotype: Its antigen remains unidentified.

TCRdb processed the reads anew with MiXCR; each CDR3 protein has one entry. The sample lists more than 650,000 distinct CDR3 sequences, 35% to 45% occurring once. The chain uses TRBV27 and TRBJ1-1; D gene ambiguous. This clonotype originated in a human donor in good health (CMV status not recorded). Some clones in this sample may be carry-over from other donors' samples. The specimen was PBMCs. The CDR3 spells CASSLWMSTEAFF. CDR3 DNA sequence: TGTGCCAGCAGTTTATGGATGTCCACTGAAGCTTTCTTT.